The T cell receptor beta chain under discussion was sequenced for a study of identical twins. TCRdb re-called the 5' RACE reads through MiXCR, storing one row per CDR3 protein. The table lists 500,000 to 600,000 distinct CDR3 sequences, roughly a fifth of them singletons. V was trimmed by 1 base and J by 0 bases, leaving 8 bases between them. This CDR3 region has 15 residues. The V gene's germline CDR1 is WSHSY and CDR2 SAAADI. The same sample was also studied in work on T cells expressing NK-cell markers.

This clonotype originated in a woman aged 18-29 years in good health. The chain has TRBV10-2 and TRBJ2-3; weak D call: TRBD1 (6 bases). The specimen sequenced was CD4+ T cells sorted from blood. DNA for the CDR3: TGCGCCAGCAGTGAGTGGGGGCGGAGCACAGATACGCAGTATTTT. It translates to CASSEWGRSTDTQYF.